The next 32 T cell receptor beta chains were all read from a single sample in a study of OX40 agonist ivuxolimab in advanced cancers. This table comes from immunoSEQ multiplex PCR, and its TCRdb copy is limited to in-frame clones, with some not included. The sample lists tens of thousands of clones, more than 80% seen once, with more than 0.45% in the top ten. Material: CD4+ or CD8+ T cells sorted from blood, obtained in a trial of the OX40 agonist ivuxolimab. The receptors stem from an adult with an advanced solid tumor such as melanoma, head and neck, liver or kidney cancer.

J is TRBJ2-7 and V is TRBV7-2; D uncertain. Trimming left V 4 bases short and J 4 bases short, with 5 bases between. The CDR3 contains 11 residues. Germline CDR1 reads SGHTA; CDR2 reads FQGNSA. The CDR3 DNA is TGTGCCAGCAGCTCGTATTACGAGCAGTACTTC. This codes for CASSSYYEQYF.

The CDR3 sequence is CASSYSKLNTEQFF. In DNA form, the CDR3 reads TGTGCCAGCAGTTACTCGAAACTGAACACTGAGCAGTTCTTC. V usage is TRBV6-5 and J usage is TRBJ2-1; D gene uncertain. The CDR3 runs to 14 residues. CDR1 and CDR2 from the germline V gene are MNHEY and SVGAGI. The V end was cut by 0 bases, the J end by 9 bases, with 12 bases between.

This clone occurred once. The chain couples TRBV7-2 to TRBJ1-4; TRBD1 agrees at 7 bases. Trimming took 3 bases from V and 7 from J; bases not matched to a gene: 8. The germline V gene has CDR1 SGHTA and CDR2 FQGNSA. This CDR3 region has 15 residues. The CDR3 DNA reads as TGTGCCAGCAGCTTCCAGGGGGACTGGGCTGAAAAACTGTTTTTT. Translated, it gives CASSFQGDWAEKLFF.

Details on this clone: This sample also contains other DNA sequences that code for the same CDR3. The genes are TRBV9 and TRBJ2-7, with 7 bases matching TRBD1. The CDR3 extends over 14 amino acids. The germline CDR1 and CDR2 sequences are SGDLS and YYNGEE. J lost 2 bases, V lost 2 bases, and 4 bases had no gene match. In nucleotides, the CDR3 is TGTGCCAGCAGCGTCGGGACAGCACCCTACGAGCAGTACTTC. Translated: CASSVGTAPYEQYF.

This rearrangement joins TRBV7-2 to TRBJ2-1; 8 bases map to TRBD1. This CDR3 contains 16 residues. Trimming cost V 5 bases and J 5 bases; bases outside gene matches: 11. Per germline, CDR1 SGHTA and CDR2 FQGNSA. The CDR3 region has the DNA TGTGCCAGCAGCCCTAGGACAGGGCAAACCGACAATGAGCAGTTCTTC. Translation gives CASSPRTGQTDNEQFF.

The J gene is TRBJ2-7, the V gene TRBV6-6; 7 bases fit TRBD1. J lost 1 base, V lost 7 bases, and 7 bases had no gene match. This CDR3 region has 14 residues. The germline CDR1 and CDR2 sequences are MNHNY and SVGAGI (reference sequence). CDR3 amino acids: CASISPGQSYEQYF. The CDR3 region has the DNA TGTGCCAGCATTTCGCCGGGACAGTCCTACGAGCAGTACTTC.

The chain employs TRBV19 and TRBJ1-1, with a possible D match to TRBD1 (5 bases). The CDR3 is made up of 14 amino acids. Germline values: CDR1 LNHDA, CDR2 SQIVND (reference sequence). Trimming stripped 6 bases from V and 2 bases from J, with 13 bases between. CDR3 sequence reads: CASRSLGLNTEAFF. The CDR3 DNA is TGTGCCAGTAGGTCGTTGGGGCTAAACACTGAAGCTTTCTTT.

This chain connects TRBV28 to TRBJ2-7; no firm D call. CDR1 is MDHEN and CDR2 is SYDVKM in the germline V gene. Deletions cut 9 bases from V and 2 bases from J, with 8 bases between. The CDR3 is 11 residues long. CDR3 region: CASARAYEQYF. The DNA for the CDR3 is TGTGCCAGTGCCCGGGCCTACGAGCAGTACTTC.

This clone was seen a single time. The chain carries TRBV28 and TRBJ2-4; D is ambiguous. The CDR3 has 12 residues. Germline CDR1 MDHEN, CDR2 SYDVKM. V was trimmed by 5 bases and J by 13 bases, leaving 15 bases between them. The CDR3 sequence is CASSLSQVGQYF. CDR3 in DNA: TGTGCCAGCAGTCTTTCGCAGGTGGGCCAGTACTTC. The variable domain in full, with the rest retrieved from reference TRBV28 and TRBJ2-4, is DVKVTQSSRYLVKRTGEKVFLECVQDMDHENMFWYRQDPGLGLRLIYFSYDVKMKEKGDIPEGYSVSREKKERFSLILESASTNQTSMYLCASSLSQVGQYFGAGTRLSVL.

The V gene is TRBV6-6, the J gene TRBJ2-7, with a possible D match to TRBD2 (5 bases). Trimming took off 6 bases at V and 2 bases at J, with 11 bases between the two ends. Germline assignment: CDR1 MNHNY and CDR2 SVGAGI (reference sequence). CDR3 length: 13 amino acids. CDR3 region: CASRVEGTYEQYF. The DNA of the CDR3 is TGTGCCAGCAGGGTAGAGGGTACCTACGAGCAGTACTTC.

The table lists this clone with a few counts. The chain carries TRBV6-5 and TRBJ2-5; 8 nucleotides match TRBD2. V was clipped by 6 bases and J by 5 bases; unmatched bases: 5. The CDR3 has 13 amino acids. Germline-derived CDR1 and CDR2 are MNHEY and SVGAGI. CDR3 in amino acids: CASRHGGAETQYF. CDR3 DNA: TGTGCCAGCAGGCACGGGGGGGCGGAGACCCAGTACTTC.

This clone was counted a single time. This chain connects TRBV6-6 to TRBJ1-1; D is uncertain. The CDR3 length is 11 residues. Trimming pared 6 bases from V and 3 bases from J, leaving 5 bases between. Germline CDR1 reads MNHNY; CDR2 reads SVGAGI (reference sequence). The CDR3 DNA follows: TGTGCCAGCAGAGGATACACTGAAGCTTTCTTT. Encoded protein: CASRGYTEAFF.

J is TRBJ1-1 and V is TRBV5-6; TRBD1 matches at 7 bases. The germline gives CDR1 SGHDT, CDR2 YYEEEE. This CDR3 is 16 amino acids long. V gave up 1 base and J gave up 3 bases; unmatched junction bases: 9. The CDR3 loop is CASSLFGDSIYTEAFF. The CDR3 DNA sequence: TGTGCCAGCAGCTTGTTCGGGGACAGCATATACACTGAAGCTTTCTTT.

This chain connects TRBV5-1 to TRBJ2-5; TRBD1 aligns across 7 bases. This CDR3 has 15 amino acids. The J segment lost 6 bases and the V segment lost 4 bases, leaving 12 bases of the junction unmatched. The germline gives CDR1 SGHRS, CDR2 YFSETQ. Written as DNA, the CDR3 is TGCGCCAGCAGCCCAGGACAGGCCGGCGTGAAGACCCAGTACTTC. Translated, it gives CASSPGQAGVKTQYF.

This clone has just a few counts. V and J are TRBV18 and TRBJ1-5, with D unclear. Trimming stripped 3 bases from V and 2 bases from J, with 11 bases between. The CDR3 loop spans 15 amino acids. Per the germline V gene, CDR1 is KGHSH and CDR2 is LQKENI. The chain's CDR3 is CASSPSEGGNQPQHF. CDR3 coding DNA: TGTGCCAGCTCACCCTCTGAAGGTGGCAATCAGCCCCAGCATTTT.

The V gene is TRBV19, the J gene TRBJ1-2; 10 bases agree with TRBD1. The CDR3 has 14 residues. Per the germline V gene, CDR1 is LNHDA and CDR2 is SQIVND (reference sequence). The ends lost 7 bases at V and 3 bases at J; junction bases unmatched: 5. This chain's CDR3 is CASTRTGGYYGYTF. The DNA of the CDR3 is TGTGCCAGTACTAGGACAGGGGGGTACTATGGCTACACCTTC.

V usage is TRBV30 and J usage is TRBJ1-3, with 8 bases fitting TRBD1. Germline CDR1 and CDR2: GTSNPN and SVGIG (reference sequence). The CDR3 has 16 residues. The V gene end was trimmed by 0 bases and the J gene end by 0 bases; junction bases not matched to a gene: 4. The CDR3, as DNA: TGTGCCTGGAGTGTACGACAGGGGAGCTCTGGAAACACCATATATTTT. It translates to CAWSVRQGSSGNTIYF. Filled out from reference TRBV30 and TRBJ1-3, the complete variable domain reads SQTIHQWPATLVQPVGSPLSLECTVEGTSNPNLYWYRQAAGRGLQLLFYSVGIGQISSEVPQNLSASRPQDRQFILSSKKLLLSDSGFYLCAWSVRQGSSGNTIYFGEGSWLTVV.

The CDR3 sequence: CASSSSGRRGETQYF. The DNA for the CDR3 is TGCGCCAGCAGTTCTAGCGGGAGGAGAGGAGAGACCCAGTACTTC. V usage is TRBV23-1 and J usage is TRBJ2-5, with 11 bases that match TRBD2. TRBV23-1 is an ORF; its function is uncertain. The CDR3 totals 15 residues. The V gene end was trimmed by 5 bases and the J gene end by 4 bases; junction bases not matched to a gene: 6.

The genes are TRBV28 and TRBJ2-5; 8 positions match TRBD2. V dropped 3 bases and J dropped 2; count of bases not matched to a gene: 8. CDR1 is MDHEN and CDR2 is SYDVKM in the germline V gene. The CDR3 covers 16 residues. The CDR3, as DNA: TGTGCCAGCAGTTTTGGGGGCGGGAGGACTCAAGAGACCCAGTACTTC. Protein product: CASSFGGGRTQETQYF.

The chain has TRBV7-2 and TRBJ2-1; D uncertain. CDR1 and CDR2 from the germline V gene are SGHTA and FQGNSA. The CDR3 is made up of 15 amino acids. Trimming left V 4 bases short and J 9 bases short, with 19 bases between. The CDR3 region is CASSYTAVTRPEQFF. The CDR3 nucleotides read TGTGCCAGCAGCTACACGGCGGTCACTCGCCCTGAGCAGTTCTTC.

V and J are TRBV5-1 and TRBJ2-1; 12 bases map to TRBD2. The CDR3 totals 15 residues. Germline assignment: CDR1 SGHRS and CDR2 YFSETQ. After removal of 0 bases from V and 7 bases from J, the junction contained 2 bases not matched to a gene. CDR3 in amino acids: CASSLGLAGVNEQFF. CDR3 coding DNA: TGCGCCAGCAGCTTGGGACTAGCGGGAGTTAATGAGCAGTTCTTC.

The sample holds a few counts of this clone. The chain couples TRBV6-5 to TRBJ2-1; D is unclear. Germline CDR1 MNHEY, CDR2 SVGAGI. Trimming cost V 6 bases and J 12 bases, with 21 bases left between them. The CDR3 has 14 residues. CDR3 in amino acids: CASRRSERAVGQFF. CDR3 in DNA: TGTGCCAGCAGGCGGTCGGAGCGCGCGGTTGGGCAGTTCTTC.

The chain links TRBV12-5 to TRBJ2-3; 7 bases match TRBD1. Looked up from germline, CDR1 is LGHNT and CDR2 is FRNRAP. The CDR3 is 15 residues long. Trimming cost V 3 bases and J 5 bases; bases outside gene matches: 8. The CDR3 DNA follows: TGTGCTAGTGGTTTCGGGCTACAGGGGAGAGATACGCAGTATTTT. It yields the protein CASGFGLQGRDTQYF.

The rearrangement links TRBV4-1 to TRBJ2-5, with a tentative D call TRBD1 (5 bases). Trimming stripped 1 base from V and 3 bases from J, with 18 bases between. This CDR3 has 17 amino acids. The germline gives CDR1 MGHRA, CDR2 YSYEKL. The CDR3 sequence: CASSQGLPGSGKETQYF. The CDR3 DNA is TGCGCCAGCAGCCAAGGATTACCAGGGTCAGGGAAAGAGACCCAGTACTTC.

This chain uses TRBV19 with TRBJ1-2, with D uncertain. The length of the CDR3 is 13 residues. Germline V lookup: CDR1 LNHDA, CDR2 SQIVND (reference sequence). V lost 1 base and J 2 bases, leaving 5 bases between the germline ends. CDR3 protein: CASSIGGNYGYTF. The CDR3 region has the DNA TGTGCCAGTAGTATAGGGGGAAACTATGGCTACACCTTC.

CDR3 in DNA: TGTGCCAGCACCTTAAGTGGCCTACTCTATGGCTACACCTTC. Protein sequence: CASTLSGLLYGYTF. The chain links TRBV6-1 to TRBJ1-2; D call uncertain. The germline CDR1 and CDR2 sequences are MNHNS and SASEGT. V was trimmed by 7 bases and J by 4 bases, leaving 16 bases between them. This CDR3 comprises 14 residues.

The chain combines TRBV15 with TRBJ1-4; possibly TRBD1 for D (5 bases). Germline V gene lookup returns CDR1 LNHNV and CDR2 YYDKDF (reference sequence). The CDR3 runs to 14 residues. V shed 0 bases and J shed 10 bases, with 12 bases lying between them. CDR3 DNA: TGTGCCACCAGCAGAGATTCAGGGTCGGGAAAACTGTTTTTT. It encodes CATSRDSGSGKLFF.

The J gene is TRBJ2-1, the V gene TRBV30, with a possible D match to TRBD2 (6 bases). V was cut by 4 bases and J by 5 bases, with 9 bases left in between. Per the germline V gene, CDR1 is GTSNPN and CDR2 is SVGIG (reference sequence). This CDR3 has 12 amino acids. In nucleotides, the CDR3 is TGTGCCTGGAATCGGGAGCACAATGAGCAGTTCTTC. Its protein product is CAWNREHNEQFF.

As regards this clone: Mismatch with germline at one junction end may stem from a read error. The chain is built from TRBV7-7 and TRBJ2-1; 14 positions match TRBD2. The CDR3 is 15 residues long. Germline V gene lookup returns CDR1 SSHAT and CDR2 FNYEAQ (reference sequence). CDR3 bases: TGTGCTAGCAGCTCGGGACTAGCGGGAGCCAATGAGCAGTTCTTC. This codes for CASSSGLAGANEQFF.

CDR3 residues: CASSRYTGGNTEAFF. As DNA, the CDR3 is TGTGCCAGCAGTCGATACACGGGGGGGAACACTGAAGCTTTCTTT. The gene calls are TRBV6-5 and TRBJ1-1; D possibly corresponds to TRBD1 (5 bases). Germline values: CDR1 MNHEY, CDR2 SVGAGI. The CDR3 contains 15 residues. V was cut by 5 bases and J by 1 base, with 14 bases left in between.

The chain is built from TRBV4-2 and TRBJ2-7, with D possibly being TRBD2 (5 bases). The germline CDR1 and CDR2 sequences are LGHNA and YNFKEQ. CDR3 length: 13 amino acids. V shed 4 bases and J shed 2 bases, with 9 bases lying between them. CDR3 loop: CASSRVGTYEQYF. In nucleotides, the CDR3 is TGTGCCAGCAGCCGGGTCGGGACCTACGAGCAGTACTTC.

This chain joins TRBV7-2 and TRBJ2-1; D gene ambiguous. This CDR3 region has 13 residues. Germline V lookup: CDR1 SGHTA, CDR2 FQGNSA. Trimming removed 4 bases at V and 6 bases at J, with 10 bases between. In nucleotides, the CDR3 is TGTGCCAGCAGCTCCCCCTCCGGCAATGAGCAGTTCTTC. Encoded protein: CASSSPSGNEQFF.